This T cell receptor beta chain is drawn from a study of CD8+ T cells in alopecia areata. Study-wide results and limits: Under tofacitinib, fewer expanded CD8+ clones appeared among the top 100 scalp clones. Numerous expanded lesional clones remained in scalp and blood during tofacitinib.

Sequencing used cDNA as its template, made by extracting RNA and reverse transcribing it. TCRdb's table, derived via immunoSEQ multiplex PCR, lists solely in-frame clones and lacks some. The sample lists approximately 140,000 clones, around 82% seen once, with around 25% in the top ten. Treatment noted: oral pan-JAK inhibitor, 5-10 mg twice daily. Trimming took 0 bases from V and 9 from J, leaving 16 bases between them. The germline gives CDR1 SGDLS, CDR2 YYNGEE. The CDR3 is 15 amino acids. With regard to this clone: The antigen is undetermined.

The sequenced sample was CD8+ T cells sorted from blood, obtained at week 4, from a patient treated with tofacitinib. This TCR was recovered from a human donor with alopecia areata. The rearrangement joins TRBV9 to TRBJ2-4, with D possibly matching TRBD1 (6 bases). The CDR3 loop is CASSVGGHRVGIQYF. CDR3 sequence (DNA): TGTGCCAGCAGCGTAGGGGGACACCGCGTTGGCATTCAGTACTTC. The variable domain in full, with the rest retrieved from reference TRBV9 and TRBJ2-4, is DSGVTQTPKHLITATGQRVTLRCSPRSGDLSVYWYQQSLDQGLQFLIQYYNGEERAKGNILERFSAQQFPDLHSELNLSSLELGDSALYFCASSVGGHRVGIQYFGAGTRLSVL.